Presented here are 30 T cell receptor beta chains from one specimen sequenced in a study of beta chain features in type 1 diabetes. Expressed TCRB transcripts were sequenced, since all the RNA that had been isolated was reverse transcribed. Libraries were prepared by immunoSEQ multiplex PCR; TCRdb keeps only in-frame clonotypes and omits some of them. Of 350,000 to 400,000 clones in the sample, more than 13% are singletons; the top ten hold about 0.02%. Sequenced input: naive CD4+ T cells from blood. These receptor sequences come from a woman aged 18-29 years in good health.

This clone was counted between two and nine times. The V and J genes are TRBV6-5 and TRBJ2-3; TRBD2 might be the D (6 bases). CDR3 length: 14 residues. Germline loops: CDR1 MNHEY, CDR2 SVGAGI. Trimming removed 6 bases at V and 0 bases at J, with 10 bases between. The CDR3 DNA sequence: TGTGCCAGCAGGCGGGATGCTAGCACAGATACGCAGTATTTT. Its protein product is CASRRDASTDTQYF.

This clone has more than one count but fewer than ten. V is TRBV5-4 and J is TRBJ2-2, with a weak D call TRBD2 (5 bases). V was shortened by 6 bases and J by 1 base, with 16 bases between the two germline ends. The germline V gene has CDR1 SGHNT and CDR2 YYREEE (reference sequence). The CDR3 spans 16 residues. CDR3 sequence: CASTSNGLENTGELFF. In nucleotides, the CDR3 is TGTGCCAGCACCTCAAACGGACTGGAGAACACCGGGGAGCTGTTTTTT.

The chain is built from TRBV6-5 and TRBJ1-2, with 7 bases aligning to TRBD1. After removal of 8 bases from V and 7 bases from J, the junction contained 13 bases not matched to a gene. Germline CDR1 MNHEY, CDR2 SVGAGI. CDR3 length equals 14 residues. The CDR3 reads CASGWTGLESGYTF. The CDR3 DNA is TGTGCCAGCGGCTGGACAGGCTTGGAATCTGGCTACACCTTC.

The rearrangement uses TRBV21-1 and TRBJ2-1; whether TRBD1, the table's D call, matches the DNA was not checked. TRBV21-1 is assigned pseudogene status. The CDR3 runs to 19 residues. CDR3 protein: CASSTQGQAGIFYYNEQFF. In DNA form, the CDR3 reads TGTGCCAGCAGCACCCAGGGACAGGCCGGGATTTTCTACTACAATGAGCAGTTCTTC.

The V gene is TRBV25-1, the J gene TRBJ2-7, with D possibly being TRBD2 (6 bases). The CDR3 length is 16 residues. Germline CDR1 reads MGHDK; CDR2 reads SYGVNS. V was cut by 3 bases and J by 6 bases, with 21 bases left in between. The DNA of the CDR3 is TGTGCCAGCAGTGATCCGTTTGGGGGGAGTGGCGGCGAGCAGTACTTC. Its protein product is CASSDPFGGSGGEQYF.

The chain recombines TRBV2 with TRBJ2-5; weak D call: TRBD1 (5 bases). Germline CDR1 is SNHLY and CDR2 is FYNNEI. The length of the CDR3 is 14 residues. Deletions cut 5 bases from V and 1 base from J, with 11 bases between. CDR3 DNA: TGTGCCAGCAGTTGGACACGGTCCCAAGAGACCCAGTACTTC. Translated: CASSWTRSQETQYF. Full variable domain (outside the CDR3, taken from reference TRBV2 and TRBJ2-5): EPEVTQTPSHQVTQMGQEVILRCVPISNHLYFYWYRQILGQKVEFLVSFYNNEISEKSEIFDDQFSVERPDGSNFTLKIRSTKLEDSAMYFCASSWTRSQETQYFGPGTRLLVL.

In this sample, this clone turned up a few times. The rearrangement uses TRBV15 and TRBJ1-2; 8 bases fit TRBD1. The CDR3 totals 15 residues. From germline, CDR1 is LNHNV and CDR2 YYDKDF (reference sequence). The ends lost 5 bases at V and 8 bases at J; junction bases unmatched: 13. The CDR3 DNA follows: TGTGCCACCAGCGGCCCCGACAGGGGTGGTAGGGGCTACACCTTC. It is translated as CATSGPDRGGRGYTF.

This clone was picked up a small number of times. The chain joins TRBV5-1 to TRBJ2-1, with TRBD1 matching 8 bases. Germline V CDR1 and CDR2: SGHRS, YFSETQ. The CDR3 runs 14 residues. V trimming: 7 bases; J trimming: 4 bases; junction bases outside the gene matches: 7. CDR3 sequence: CASLPGQDYNEQFF. CDR3 nucleotide sequence: TGCGCCAGCTTGCCGGGACAGGATTACAATGAGCAGTTCTTC.

The sample holds a few counts of this clone. The chain recombines TRBV29-1 with TRBJ2-5; D unresolved. Deletions cut 4 bases from V and 5 bases from J, with 8 bases between. Germline lookup yields CDR1 SQVTM and CDR2 ANQGSEA. The length of the CDR3 is 11 residues. This CDR3 is CSVAPSETQYF. The CDR3 coding sequence is TGCAGCGTTGCTCCGTCGGAGACCCAGTACTTC.

The J gene is TRBJ1-2, the V gene TRBV5-6; D is undetermined. The V end lost 4 bases, the J end lost 5 bases, and 18 bases lay between the germline ends. This CDR3 has 15 residues. CDR1 and CDR2 (germline): SGHDT, YYEEEE. The CDR3 DNA follows: TGTGCCAGCAGCCTGATGGATGACGGGGAATATGGCTACACCTTC. It translates to CASSLMDDGEYGYTF.

This clone was seen a few times. The V call is TRBV7-3, the J call TRBJ2-7, with D tentatively TRBD1 (5 bases). V gave up 2 bases and J gave up 5 bases, with 13 bases separating them. CDR3 length: 14 amino acids. CDR1 is SGHTA, CDR2 FQGTGA, per germline. CDR3 coding DNA: TGTGCCAGCAGCTTATTCAAGGGGCCGCACGAGCAGTACTTC. Amino acid sequence: CASSLFKGPHEQYF.

This clone was seen more than once but under ten times. The rearrangement links TRBV28 to TRBJ2-1; 10 bases line up with TRBD2. From germline, CDR1 is MDHEN and CDR2 SYDVKM. The CDR3 is made up of 15 amino acids. V shed 6 bases, J shed 5 bases, and the junction held 7 bases outside the gene matches. The CDR3 reads CASRPGTSGDNEQFF. CDR3 DNA: TGTGCCAGCAGACCCGGAACTAGCGGGGACAATGAGCAGTTCTTC.

The V and J genes are TRBV27 and TRBJ1-2, with 7 bases identical to TRBD1. Germline V gene sequence: CDR1 MNHEY, CDR2 SMNVEV (reference sequence). The trim removed 8 bases at V and 7 bases at J, leaving 7 bases unmatched. The CDR3 runs to 12 residues. The CDR3 protein is CASHSGGGGYTF. DNA for the CDR3: TGTGCCAGCCATTCAGGGGGTGGTGGCTACACCTTC.

This clone was detected only a few times. This chain uses TRBV27 with TRBJ2-7; 7 positions agree with TRBD2. Germline V gives CDR1 MNHEY, CDR2 SMNVEV (reference sequence). The CDR3 consists of 13 residues. With V trimmed by 6 bases and J by 7 bases, 9 bases remained unmatched. The CDR3 nucleotides are TGTGCCAGCAGACCAGACGGGGGGTCGGAGCAGTACTTC. It is translated as CASRPDGGSEQYF.

This rearrangement joins TRBV15 to TRBJ2-7, with 9 bases matching TRBD1. This CDR3 region has 13 residues. V was pared by 5 bases and J by 6 bases, with 5 bases of the junction left unmatched. The V gene's germline CDR1 is LNHNV and CDR2 YYDKDF (reference sequence). CDR3 sequence (DNA): TGTGCCACCAGCCGGACAGGGGTTTTCGAGCAGTACTTC. Translated: CATSRTGVFEQYF.

This chain joins TRBV28 and TRBJ2-7; tentative D call: TRBD2 (6 bases). The CDR3 consists of 14 residues. Per germline, CDR1 MDHEN and CDR2 SYDVKM. V dropped 3 bases and J dropped 7 bases, with 16 bases sitting between them. The CDR3 is CASSFPPGVGEQYF. The CDR3 coding sequence is TGTGCCAGCAGTTTTCCTCCGGGAGTGGGAGAGCAGTACTTC.

This clone was found a few times. The V gene is TRBV19, the J gene TRBJ2-1, with TRBD1 identical over 7 bases. Germline V gene lookup returns CDR1 LNHDA and CDR2 SQIVND (reference sequence). This CDR3 contains 16 residues. V trimming: 2 bases; J trimming: 9 bases; junction bases outside the gene matches: 13. In DNA, the CDR3 is TGTGCCAGTAGTATATTAGGGCAGGGGGACAGTCCTGAGCAGTTCTTC. This gives the protein CASSILGQGDSPEQFF.

This clone was observed a handful of times. This rearrangement joins TRBV29-1 to TRBJ2-2, with 9 bases that match TRBD2. The germline V gene encodes CDR1 SQVTM and CDR2 ANQGSEA. V lost 5 bases to trimming and J lost 4 bases; unmatched junction nucleotides: 2. The CDR3 contains 13 residues. The CDR3: CSVMGLATGELFF. Here the CDR3 DNA reads TGCAGCGTTATGGGACTAGCCACCGGGGAGCTGTTTTTT.

The chain joins TRBV5-4 to TRBJ2-1; 16 nucleotides agree with TRBD2. The CDR3 spans 17 residues. V shed 4 bases, J shed 10 bases, and the junction held 11 bases outside the gene matches. From germline, CDR1 is SGHNT and CDR2 YYREEE (reference sequence). In DNA form, the CDR3 reads TGTGCCAGCAGCACGGGACTAGCGGGAGGGCATGAGCGAGAGCAGTTCTTC. Amino acids: CASSTGLAGGHEREQFF.

The chain uses TRBV14 and TRBJ2-1; a possible D gene is TRBD2 (5 bases). V was trimmed by 2 bases and J by 7 bases, leaving 15 bases between them. The CDR3 sequence is 15 residues long. Germline V gene data show CDR1 as SGHDN and CDR2 as FVKESK. DNA of the CDR3: TGTGCCAGCAGCCAACTTGGAACGACGGGGAATGAGCAGTTCTTC. Translating gives CASSQLGTTGNEQFF.

The chain uses TRBV7-2 and TRBJ1-4; D is possibly TRBD1 (5 bases). The CDR3 is 13 residues long. Germline V CDR1 and CDR2: SGHTA, FQGNSA. With 5 bases removed from V and 5 bases from J, the gap between germline ends came to 9 bases. CDR3 sequence reads: CASSPRQNEKLFF. DNA of the CDR3: TGTGCCAGCAGCCCCCGACAGAATGAAAAACTGTTTTTT.

This clone was observed a few times. CDR3 nucleotide sequence: TGTGCCAGCAGTTTAACTGCAACCTACGAGCAGTACTTC. Translation gives CASSLTATYEQYF. The chain carries TRBV27 and TRBJ2-7, with unresolved D. V lost 2 bases, J lost 2 bases, and 7 bases lay in between. The germline CDR1 and CDR2 sequences are MNHEY and SMNVEV (reference sequence). The CDR3 totals 13 residues.

In this sample, this clone turned up a few times. V usage is TRBV19 and J usage is TRBJ2-1; the match to TRBD2 covers 7 bases. The germline gives CDR1 LNHDA, CDR2 SQIVND (reference sequence). CDR3 length: 16 amino acids. Germline trimming cut 5 bases from V and 1 base from J; bases unmatched to any gene: 8. The CDR3 sequence: CASSFGGRGSYNEQFF. DNA for the CDR3: TGTGCCAGTAGTTTCGGCGGGAGAGGGTCCTACAATGAGCAGTTCTTC.

V gene TRBV4-3 combines with J gene TRBJ1-5; D is undetermined. The CDR3 runs to 15 residues. Trimming removed 0 bases at V and 0 bases at J, with 6 bases between. Germline CDR1 and CDR2: LGHNA and YSLEER. This CDR3 reads CASSQEWASNQPQHF. The CDR3 region has the DNA TGCGCCAGCAGCCAAGAATGGGCTAGCAATCAGCCCCAGCATTTT.

The gene calls are TRBV5-6 and TRBJ2-2; 8 nucleotides agree with TRBD1. This CDR3 spans 16 amino acids. The trim removed 5 bases at V and 2 bases at J, leaving 8 bases unmatched. Germline lookup yields CDR1 SGHDT and CDR2 YYEEEE. DNA for the CDR3: TGTGCCAGCAGTCTTAGGACAGGGACAAACACCGGGGAGCTGTTTTTT. Translation: CASSLRTGTNTGELFF.

The chain recombines TRBV29-1 with TRBJ1-5; D ambiguous. Germline CDR1 SQVTM, CDR2 ANQGSEA. V lost 4 bases and J lost 4, with 8 bases in between. The CDR3 consists of 12 residues. The CDR3 DNA reads as TGCAGCGTTGGAGACGGTAATCAGCCCCAGCATTTT. Its protein is CSVGDGNQPQHF.

The V call is TRBV30, the J call TRBJ1-3; the D is unclear. CDR1 GTSNPN and CDR2 SVGIG come from the germline V gene (reference sequence). V lost 0 bases, J lost 0 bases, and 9 bases lay in between. This CDR3 contains 15 residues. CDR3 bases: TGTGCCTGGAGTGTGGCGGCTACCTCTGGAAACACCATATATTTT. This translates into CAWSVAATSGNTIYF.

Remarks on this clone: The same CDR3 is also encoded by other DNA sequences in this sample. The J gene is TRBJ2-7, the V gene TRBV28; 13 positions agree with TRBD2. Germline assignment: CDR1 MDHEN and CDR2 SYDVKM. Trimming cost V 6 bases and J 2 bases; bases outside gene matches: 4. There are 15 residues in the CDR3. The CDR3 spells CASSPGTSGTYEQYF. The CDR3 nucleotides read TGTGCCAGCAGCCCCGGGACTAGCGGGACCTACGAGCAGTACTTC. Supplemented by reference TRBV28 and TRBJ2-7, the full variable domain reads DVKVTQSSRYLVKRTGEKVFLECVQDMDHENMFWYRQDPGLGLRLIYFSYDVKMKEKGDIPEGYSVSREKKERFSLILESASTNQTSMYLCASSPGTSGTYEQYFGPGTRLTVT.

The CDR3 sequence is CASSLQVPPEAFF. The CDR3 nucleotides read TGTGCCAGCAGTCTTCAGGTCCCCCCTGAAGCTTTCTTT. V is TRBV28 and J is TRBJ1-1; D is unclear. Per germline, CDR1 MDHEN and CDR2 SYDVKM. This CDR3 is built from 13 residues. Trimming pared 5 bases from V and 6 bases from J, leaving 13 bases between. The whole variable domain, remainder taken from reference TRBV28 and TRBJ1-1, is DVKVTQSSRYLVKRTGEKVFLECVQDMDHENMFWYRQDPGLGLRLIYFSYDVKMKEKGDIPEGYSVSREKKERFSLILESASTNQTSMYLCASSLQVPPEAFFGQGTRLTVV.

This chain uses TRBV7-2 with TRBJ2-1; TRBD2 matches 7 bases. This CDR3 is built from 15 residues. The germline CDR1 and CDR2 sequences are SGHTA and FQGNSA. Germline trimming cut 3 bases from V and 10 bases from J; bases unmatched to any gene: 12. The CDR3 spells CASSFSVISGGEQFF. In DNA form, the CDR3 reads TGTGCCAGCAGCTTTTCGGTCATTTCCGGGGGGGAGCAGTTCTTC.